Each of the 13 T cell receptor beta chains below was sequenced from the same sample in a study of regulatory T cells in long-lasting Graves disease. Time point defined: persistent/refractory GD, antithyroid drugs over 5 years with positive TRAb. The authors made the TCR library using RNA they extracted from PBMCs. Through Arm-PCR of CDR3 regions and iRepertoire HTBI primers, TCR beta libraries were built. TCRdb re-called the multiplex PCR reads with MiXCR, one entry per CDR3 protein. The sample has 400,000 to 500,000 distinct CDR3 sequences, around 21% seen once. The source was peripheral blood mononuclear cells (PBMCs), collected when the disease was refractory, from a patient treated with antithyroid drugs. All receptors derive from a female donor with Graves disease.

The V gene is TRBV12-3 or TRBV12-4, the J gene TRBJ2-1; 7 bases fit TRBD1. This CDR3 has 15 residues. The V and J ends lost 6 bases and 4 bases, in that order; junction bases with no gene match: 9. DNA of the CDR3: TGTGCCAGCAGCACCAACAGGGGATCGTACAATGAGCAGTTCTTC. Protein product: CASSTNRGSYNEQFF.

This clonotype was seen repeatedly, ten times or more. The V and J genes are TRBV12-3 or TRBV12-4 and TRBJ2-7, with 9 nucleotides matching TRBD2. V was pared by 5 bases and J by 6 bases, with 11 bases of the junction left unmatched. The CDR3 spans 15 residues. The CDR3 nucleotides are TGTGCCAGCAGTCGAAGGGGGCGGGAGGGAGGCGAGCAGTACTTC. Translating it yields CASSRRGREGGEQYF.

V usage is TRBV28 and J usage is TRBJ2-3; TRBD2 matches at 9 bases. Looked up from germline, CDR1 is MDHEN and CDR2 is SYDVKM. The ends lost 5 bases at V and 10 bases at J; junction bases unmatched: 22. The length of the CDR3 is 18 residues. The CDR3: CASSDAQRNKAGGRAQYF. CDR3 nucleotides: TGTGCCAGCAGTGATGCTCAGAGGAATAAGGCGGGAGGGAGGGCGCAGTATTTT. The complete variable domain, with remaining parts taken from reference TRBV28 and TRBJ2-3, reads DVKVTQSSRYLVKRTGEKVFLECVQDMDHENMFWYRQDPGLGLRLIYFSYDVKMKEKGDIPEGYSVSREKKERFSLILESASTNQTSMYLCASSDAQRNKAGGRAQYFGPGTRLTVL.

This clonotype was observed many times. CDR3 nucleotides: TGTGCCACCGATCACCTGGGCGACTACGAGCAGTACTTC. It encodes CATDHLGDYEQYF. This chain connects TRBV7-9 to TRBJ2-7, with no clear D. The CDR3 is 13 amino acids. Germline V gives CDR1 SEHNR, CDR2 FQNEAQ (reference sequence). The V end lost 10 bases, the J end lost 3 bases, and 16 bases lay between the germline ends.

This clonotype was picked up many times. V and J are TRBV20-1 and TRBJ1-2, with a weak D call TRBD1 (6 bases). The length of the CDR3 is 15 residues. Per germline, CDR1 DFQATT and CDR2 SNEGSKA (reference sequence). Trimming took off 0 bases at V and 3 bases at J, with 14 bases between the two ends. The CDR3 coding sequence is TGCAGTGCTAGAGACAGGGGTTGGTCGTACTATGGCTACACCTTC. Amino acids: CSARDRGWSYYGYTF.

In this sample, this clonotype turned up a few times. The rearrangement joins TRBV20-1 to TRBJ2-2; the D gene is possibly TRBD2 (7 bases). There are 16 residues in the CDR3. The V end lost 3 bases, the J end lost 7 bases, and 21 bases lay between the germline ends. From germline, CDR1 is DFQATT and CDR2 SNEGSKA (reference sequence). CDR3 region: CSARAPSGGADGELFF. The CDR3 DNA sequence: TGCAGTGCTAGGGCCCCCTCGGGGGGCGCTGACGGGGAGCTGTTTTTT.

This sequence joins TRBV30 and TRBJ2-4; tentatively, D is TRBD1 or TRBD2 (6 bases each). V shed 3 bases and J shed 6 bases, with 18 bases lying between them. The CDR3 is made up of 15 amino acids. Germline CDR1 and CDR2: GTSNPN and SVGIG (reference sequence). The CDR3 loop reads CAWSQVGGWGNIQYF. The CDR3 region has the DNA TGTGCCTGGAGCCAAGTAGGGGGGTGGGGAAACATTCAGTACTTC.

The chain recombines TRBV6-1 with TRBJ2-3; D uncertain. Germline CDR1 MNHNS, CDR2 SASEGT. Trimming cost V 4 bases and J 2 bases, with 10 bases left between them. The CDR3 covers 14 residues. CDR3 region: CASSGRQLTDTQYF. The CDR3 DNA follows: TGTGCCAGCAGTGGCCGCCAACTCACAGATACGCAGTATTTT.

This clonotype was recorded at least ten times. V and J are TRBV27 and TRBJ1-5; D unclear. Germline CDR1 reads MNHEY; CDR2 reads SMNVEV (reference sequence). V lost 4 bases and J lost 0, with 10 bases in between. The CDR3 runs 15 residues. CDR3 sequence (DNA): TGTGCCAGCAGTTACCTGAGTAATAGCAATCAGCCCCAGCATTTT. It is translated as CASSYLSNSNQPQHF.

This clonotype has just a few counts. This chain uses TRBV29-1 with TRBJ2-1; 11 bases are a match to TRBD2. CDR1 and CDR2 (germline): SQVTM, ANQGSEA. Germline trimming cut 5 bases from V and 8 bases from J; bases unmatched to any gene: 14. The CDR3 sequence is 16 residues long. CDR3 coding DNA: TGCAGCGTTAGTTTTGCGACTAGCGGGGCGGACTATGAGCAGTTCTTC. Protein: CSVSFATSGADYEQFF.

The rearrangement links TRBV28 to TRBJ2-1; 13 bases line up with TRBD2. The CDR3 runs to 16 residues. J was trimmed by 5 bases and V by 5 bases; bases with no gene match: 6. CDR1 is MDHEN, CDR2 SYDVKM, per germline. For the CDR3, the DNA is TGTGCCAGCAGTCCGCTGGGACTAGCGGGAAACAATGAGCAGTTCTTC. It encodes CASSPLGLAGNNEQFF. Complete variable domain (other parts from reference TRBV28 and TRBJ2-1): DVKVTQSSRYLVKRTGEKVFLECVQDMDHENMFWYRQDPGLGLRLIYFSYDVKMKEKGDIPEGYSVSREKKERFSLILESASTNQTSMYLCASSPLGLAGNNEQFFGPGTRLTVL.

This clonotype came up once. V and J are TRBV5-5 and TRBJ1-1, with TRBD1 matching 7 bases. V shed 1 base, J shed 7 bases, and the junction held 7 bases outside the gene matches. CDR1 is SGHKS, CDR2 YYEKEE, per germline (reference sequence). This CDR3 has 14 residues. The CDR3 loop reads CASSLPDREVEAFF. DNA for the CDR3: TGTGCCAGCAGCTTGCCAGACAGGGAGGTTGAAGCTTTCTTT.

There are many counts of this clonotype. J is TRBJ1-1 and V is TRBV30; no clear D gene. This CDR3 contains 13 residues. Germline CDR1 reads GTSNPN; CDR2 reads SVGIG (reference sequence). V gave up 2 bases and J gave up 2 bases, with 9 bases separating them. The CDR3 DNA is TGTGCCTGGAGTACATGGATTAACACTGAAGCTTTCTTT. Translating it yields CAWSTWINTEAFF.